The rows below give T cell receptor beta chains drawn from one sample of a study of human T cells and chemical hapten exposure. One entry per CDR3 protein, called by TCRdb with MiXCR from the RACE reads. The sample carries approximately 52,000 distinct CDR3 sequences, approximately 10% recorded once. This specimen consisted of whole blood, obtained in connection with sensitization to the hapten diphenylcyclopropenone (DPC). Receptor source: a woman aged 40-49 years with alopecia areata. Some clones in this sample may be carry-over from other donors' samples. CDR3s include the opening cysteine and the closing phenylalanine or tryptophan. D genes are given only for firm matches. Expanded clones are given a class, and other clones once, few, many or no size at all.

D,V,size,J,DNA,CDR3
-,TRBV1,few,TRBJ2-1,TGCACCAGCAGCCAACTAGGGGCTACGCTAAGGGAGCAGTTCTTC,CTSSQLGATLREQFF
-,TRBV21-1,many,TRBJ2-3,TGTGCCAGCAGCAAATGCCAGCGAGAAGCCATAAGCACAGATACGCAGTATTTT,CASSKCQREAISTDTQYF
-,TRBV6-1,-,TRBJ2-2,TGTGCCAGCAGTGAAATTGGGGGGAGCACCGGGGAGCTGTTTTTT,CASSEIGGSTGELFF
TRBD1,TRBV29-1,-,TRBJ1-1,TGCAGCGTTGAGGGGACAGGGGCCGAAGCTTTCTTT,CSVEGTGAEAFF
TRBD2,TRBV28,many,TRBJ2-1,TGTGCCAGCAGTACCCTGACAGATGCTATTAGCGGGGGGGCCTACTCCTACAATGAGCAGTTCTTC,CASSTLTDAISGGAYSYNEQFF
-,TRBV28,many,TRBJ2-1,TGTGCCAGCAGTTTCACTGAGCAGTTCTTC,CASSFTEQFF
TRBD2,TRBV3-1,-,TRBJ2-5,TGTGCCAGCAGCCAAGATGGGCGACTAGCGGGAGGGGAGACCCAGTACTTC,CASSQDGRLAGGETQYF
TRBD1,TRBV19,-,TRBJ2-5,TGTGCCAGTAGTATCGGACAGGCAAGAGAGACCCAGTACTTC,CASSIGQARETQYF
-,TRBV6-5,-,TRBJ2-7,TGTGCCAGCAGTTTATCCAGGGGTCCCTCCTACGAGCAGTACTTC,CASSLSRGPSYEQYF
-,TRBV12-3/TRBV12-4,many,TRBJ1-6,TGTGCCAGCTGCTCCGGCGATAGGGTTTCACCCCTCCACTTT,CASCSGDRVSPLHF
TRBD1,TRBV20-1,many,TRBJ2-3,TGCAGTGCTAGAGACCTCGCGGGACAGGGGGCGGGGAATACGCAGTATTTT,CSARDLAGQGAGNTQYF
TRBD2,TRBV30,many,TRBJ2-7,TGTGCCTGGACCTCCCTAGCGGGGGCAGAGCAGTACTTC,CAWTSLAGAEQYF
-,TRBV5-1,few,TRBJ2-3,TGCGCCAGCAGCTCCCCAAAAAGAGCGGAGGCAGATACGCAGTATTTT,CASSSPKRAEADTQYF
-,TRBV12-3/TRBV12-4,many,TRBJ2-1,TGTGCCAGCACCCGGGACACTGACAATGAGCAGTTCTTC,CASTRDTDNEQFF
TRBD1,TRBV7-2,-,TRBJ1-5,TGTGCCAGCAGCCGGACAGGGGTCCAGCCCCAGCATTTT,CASSRTGVQPQHF
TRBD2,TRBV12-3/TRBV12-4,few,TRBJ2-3,TGTGCCAGCAGTGGTTCCGGGACTAGCGGGGTCACAGATACGCAGTATTTT,CASSGSGTSGVTDTQYF
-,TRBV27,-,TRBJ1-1,TGTGCCAGCAGACAGACAGAAGCGGGGCGAGCTTTCTTT,CASRQTEAGRAFF
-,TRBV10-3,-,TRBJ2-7,TGTGCCATCAGTGAGTCGGGCGGGGACTACGAGCAGTACTTC,CAISESGGDYEQYF
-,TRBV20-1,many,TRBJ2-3,TGCAGTGCTAGATCGATCTATTGGGAAGCAGATACGCAGTATTTT,CSARSIYWEADTQYF
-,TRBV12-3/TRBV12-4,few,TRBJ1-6,TGTGCCAGCACGTTGGCAGCCTATAATTCACCCCTCCACTTT,CASTLAAYNSPLHF
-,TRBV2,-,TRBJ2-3,TGTGCCAGCATACGAGTCCAGCGGGGCACAGATACGCAGTATTTT,CASIRVQRGTDTQYF
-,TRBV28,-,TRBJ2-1,TGTGCCAGCAGTTATGGCAATGAGCAGTTCTTC,CASSYGNEQFF
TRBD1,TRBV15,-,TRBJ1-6,TGTGCCACCAGCAGAGAGGGGACAGTTAATTCACCCCTCCACTTT,CATSREGTVNSPLHF
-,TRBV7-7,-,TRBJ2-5,TGTGCCAGCAGCTTGAGTAGCACTCAAGAGACCCAGTACTTC,CASSLSSTQETQYF
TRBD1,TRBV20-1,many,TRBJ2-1,TGCAGTGCGACGGACAGGGGCAATGAGCAGTTCTTC,CSATDRGNEQFF
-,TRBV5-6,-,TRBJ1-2,TGTGCCAGCAGCTCAGGACTGCTATCTTTACCCCTCTATGGCTACACCTTC,CASSSGLLSLPLYGYTF
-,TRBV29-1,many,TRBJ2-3,TGCAGCGTTGGGGCGGCAGATACGCAGTATTTT,CSVGAADTQYF
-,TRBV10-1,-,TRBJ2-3,TGCGCCAGCAGCTCAAGCACAGATACGCAGTATTTT,CASSSSTDTQYF
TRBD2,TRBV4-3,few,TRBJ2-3,TGCGCCAGCAGTTCAAGAGGACTAGCGGGGAGTGGAGATACGCAGTATTTT,CASSSRGLAGSGDTQYF
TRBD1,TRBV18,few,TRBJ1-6,TGTGCCAGCTCACCGCAGACAGGGGACGGTTCACCCCTCCACTTT,CASSPQTGDGSPLHF
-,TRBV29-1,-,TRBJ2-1,TGCAGCGTTGGGCCCGGCAATGAGCAGTTCTTC,CSVGPGNEQFF